The rows below give T cell receptor beta chains drawn from one sample of a study of blood T cell repertoires in COVID-19. Sequenced by immunoSEQ multiplex PCR; TCRdb stores in-frame clones only, minus some. This table has about 150,000 clones, about 86% appearing once. Sequenced material: peripheral blood. The receptors were gathered from a man in his 70s with acute or convalescent COVID-19. Each CDR3 is given with its conserved first and last residue. D genes are given only for firm matches. Only part of the rows carry a size: once, few, many, or a class if the clone is expanded.

TRBJ1-1 - TRBV12-3/TRBV12-4 - CASSLAEFTEAFF TGTGCCAGCAGTTTAGCGGAGTTCACTGAAGCTTTCTTT
TRBJ2-3 TRBD2 TRBV19 once CASSIGLAGFGDTQYF TGTGCCAGTAGTATTGGTCTAGCGGGATTCGGGGATACGCAGTATTTT
TRBJ2-1 TRBD2 TRBV7-8 - CASSSGLAGGDNEQFF TGTGCCAGCAGCTCCGGACTAGCGGGAGGGGACAATGAGCAGTTCTTC
TRBJ2-1 TRBD2 TRBV28 - CASSPDSRLAGGGRHNEQFF TGTGCCAGCAGCCCTGACAGTAGACTAGCGGGAGGTGGTCGGCACAATGAGCAGTTCTTC
TRBJ2-7 TRBD1 TRBV6-1 - CASSEKVRDREVYEQYF TGTGCCAGCAGTGAAAAAGTAAGGGACAGGGAAGTGTACGAGCAGTACTTC
TRBJ2-5 - TRBV6-6 once CASRGWGQEETQYF TGTGCCAGCAGGGGGTGGGGGCAGGAAGAGACCCAGTACTTC
TRBJ1-2 - TRBV6-6 - CASSYSRQDGYTF TGTGCCAGCAGTTACTCGCGACAGGATGGCTACACCTTC
TRBJ1-4 - TRBV7-9 - CASSRGEEKLFF TGTGCCAGCAGCCGGGGTGAAGAAAAACTGTTTTTT
TRBJ1-4 - TRBV6-1 - CASSEALGGINEKLFF TGTGCCAGCAGTGAAGCGCTCGGGGGGATTAATGAAAAACTGTTTTTT
TRBJ2-5 - TRBV11-1 - CASSREPARAMETQYF TGTGCCAGCAGCCGAGAACCGGCCCGAGCGATGGAGACCCAGTACTTC
TRBJ1-5 - TRBV6-5 - CASTGNSNQPQHF TGTGCCAGCACCGGTAATAGCAATCAGCCCCAGCATTTT
TRBJ2-3 - TRBV5-4 - CASSLAFRGTDTQYF TGTGCCAGCAGCTTGGCGTTCAGGGGCACAGATACGCAGTATTTT
TRBJ2-3 TRBD1 TRBV6-2/TRBV6-3 - CASSYSDRGVSDTQYF TGTGCCAGCAGTTACTCGGACAGGGGCGTATCTGATACGCAGTATTTT
TRBJ2-2 - TRBV10-3 - CAISESGGTGELFF TGTGCCATCAGTGAGTCTGGCGGCACCGGGGAGCTGTTTTTT
TRBJ1-2 TRBD1 TRBV6-5 - CASSFQTGAGYTF TGTGCCAGCAGTTTCCAGACAGGGGCAGGCTACACCTTC
TRBJ2-7 TRBD1 TRBV6-1 - CASSEVGDSVYEQYF TGTGCCAGCAGTGAAGTCGGGGACAGTGTCTACGAGCAGTACTTC
TRBJ1-5 TRBD1 TRBV3-1/TRBV3-2 - CASSRTGEQPQHF TGTGCCAGCAGCCGGACAGGGGAACAGCCCCAGCATTTT
TRBJ1-5 TRBD1 TRBV6-5 - CASSNRGSNQPQHF TGTGCCAGCAGTAACAGGGGAAGCAATCAGCCCCAGCATTTT
TRBJ2-5 - TRBV5-6 - CASSLASLETQYF TGTGCCAGCAGCTTGGCTAGCTTGGAGACCCAGTACTTC
TRBJ1-4 - TRBV7-8 - CASSSEGKIATNEKLFF TGTGCCAGCAGCTCAGAGGGAAAGATTGCAACTAATGAAAAACTGTTTTTT
TRBJ2-7 - TRBV12-3/TRBV12-4 - CASSFRVGGEQYF TGTGCCAGCAGTTTTCGGGTCGGAGGAGAGCAGTACTTC
TRBJ2-7 TRBD2 TRBV6-5 once CASSWTSGDEQYF TGTGCCAGCAGTTGGACTAGCGGAGACGAGCAGTACTTC
TRBJ2-7 - TRBV13 - CASSLRGGYEQYF TGTGCCAGCAGCTTAAGGGGGGGGTACGAGCAGTACTTC
TRBJ1-6 TRBD1 TRBV6-5 - CASRTGNSPLHF TGTGCCAGCAGGACAGGGAATTCACCCCTCCACTTT
TRBJ1-4 - TRBV15 - CATSRDLNTNEKLFF TGTGCCACCAGCAGAGATCTAAACACTAATGAAAAACTGTTTTTT
TRBJ1-5 - TRBV7-6 - CASSLGQGGDQPQHF TGTGCCAGCAGCTTAGGGCAGGGTGGTGATCAGCCCCAGCATTTT
TRBJ1-5 - TRBV7-2 - CASSLEAAQRGQPQHF TGTGCCAGCAGCTTAGAGGCTGCCCAAAGAGGTCAGCCCCAGCATTTT
TRBJ2-3 TRBD2 TRBV27 - CASSLIAGRTDTQYF TGTGCCAGCAGCCTCATAGCGGGGCGCACAGATACGCAGTATTTT
TRBJ2-7 TRBD2 TRBV5-1 - CASKVAQRGIYEQYF TGCGCCAGCAAGGTCGCCCAGCGGGGGATCTACGAGCAGTACTTC
TRBJ2-1 TRBD2 TRBV19 few CASGTSGRNEQFF TGTGCCAGTGGGACTAGCGGTCGCAATGAGCAGTTCTTC
TRBJ2-1 TRBD2 TRBV29-1 - CSNQGRLAGVEQFF TGCAGCAACCAAGGTAGACTAGCGGGAGTTGAGCAGTTCTTC
TRBJ2-1 - TRBV6-5 - CARAEGLNEQFF TGTGCCAGGGCGGAGGGTCTGAATGAGCAGTTCTTC
TRBJ1-3 TRBD1 TRBV7-2 - CASSFQGAGDTIYF TGTGCCAGCAGCTTCCAGGGGGCTGGGGACACCATATATTTT